The TCR beta chain described here comes from a study of CD8+ T cells in alopecia areata. General observations from the study: Tofacitinib significantly brought down scalp clonality and expanded CD8+ clones among top 100. Mice gave a clearer picture of TCR sharing than patients did, possibly for HLA-related reasons.

V shed 2 bases, J shed 7 bases, and the junction held 8 bases outside the gene matches. The CDR3 is 14 amino acids. The germline V gene has CDR1 LGHNA and CDR2 YSLEER. Extracted RNA was reverse transcribed into cDNA, the sequencing template. Sequencing used immunoSEQ multiplex PCR; TCRdb keeps in-frame clones, though not all of them. The sample has hundreds of thousands of clones, over 60% seen once. Treatment indicated: oral pan-JAK inhibitor, 5-10 mg twice daily. This clone was detected a few times. Its antigen is not identified. The sample consisted of CD4+ T cells sorted from blood, taken at week 44, from a patient treated with tofacitinib. This receptor was identified in a human donor with alopecia areata. This chain connects TRBV4-3 to TRBJ2-7; TRBD1 matches at 7 bases. CDR3 sequence reads: CASSQTTTGFEQYF. The DNA for the CDR3 is TGCGCCAGCAGCCAAACGACGACAGGGTTTGAGCAGTACTTC.